In this sample, the clone carrying this T cell receptor (beta chain) turned up many times. Its antigen is currently unknown. The source of the sample is a study of tumor-infiltrating lymphocytes in localized non-small cell lung cancer. In the study overall: Several tumor histologies, both smoking statuses, and some post-neoadjuvant chemotherapy samples were included. Tumor tissue and non-adjacent uninvolved lung came from each patient.

Measured with immunoSEQ multiplex PCR; TCRdb has only the in-frame clones, and not every one. The sample lists 15,000 or so clones, over 35% seen once, with 16% in the top ten. General study results and limits: TCRbeta sequencing showed higher T cell infiltration in tumors than uninvolved lung. No T-cell fraction difference was seen between IM1 and IM2 tumors.

The CDR3 is 13 residues long. Germline V lookup: CDR1 MDHEN, CDR2 SYDVKM. The V and J ends lost 7 bases and 6 bases, in that order; junction bases with no gene match: 7. The sequence came from a human donor with non-small cell lung cancer. The rearrangement joins TRBV28 to TRBJ2-7; 9 nucleotides line up with TRBD2. Sequencing was done on a sample of lung tumor tissue. The CDR3 DNA reads TGTGCCAGCATCCTAGCGGGGACTCCCGAGCAGTACTTC. Translation: CASILAGTPEQYF.